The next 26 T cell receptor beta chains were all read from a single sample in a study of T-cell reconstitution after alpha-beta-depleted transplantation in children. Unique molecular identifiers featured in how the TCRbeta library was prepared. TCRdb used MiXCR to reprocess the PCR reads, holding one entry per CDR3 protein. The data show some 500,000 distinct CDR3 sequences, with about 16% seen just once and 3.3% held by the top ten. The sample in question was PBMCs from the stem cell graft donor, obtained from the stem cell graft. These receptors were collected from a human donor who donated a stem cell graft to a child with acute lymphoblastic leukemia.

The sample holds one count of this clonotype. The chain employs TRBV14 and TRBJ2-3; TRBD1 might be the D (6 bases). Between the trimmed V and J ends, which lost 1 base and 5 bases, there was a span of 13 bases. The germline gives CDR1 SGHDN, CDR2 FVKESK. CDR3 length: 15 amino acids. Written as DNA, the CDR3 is TGTGCCAGCAGCCAAGCTCGACAGGCTGGAGATACGCAGTATTTT. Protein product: CASSQARQAGDTQYF. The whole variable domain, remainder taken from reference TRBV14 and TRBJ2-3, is EAGVTQFPSHSVIEKGQTVTLRCDPISGHDNLYWYRRVMGKEIKFLLHFVKESKQDESGMPNNRFLAERTGGTYSTLKVQPAELEDSGVYFCASSQARQAGDTQYFGPGTRLTVL.

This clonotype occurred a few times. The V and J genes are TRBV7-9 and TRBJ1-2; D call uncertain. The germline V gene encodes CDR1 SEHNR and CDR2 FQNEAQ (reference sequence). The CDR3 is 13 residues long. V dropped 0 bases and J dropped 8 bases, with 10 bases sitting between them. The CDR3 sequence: CASSLARVQGYTF. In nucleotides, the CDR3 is TGTGCCAGCAGCTTAGCGCGGGTACAGGGCTACACCTTC.

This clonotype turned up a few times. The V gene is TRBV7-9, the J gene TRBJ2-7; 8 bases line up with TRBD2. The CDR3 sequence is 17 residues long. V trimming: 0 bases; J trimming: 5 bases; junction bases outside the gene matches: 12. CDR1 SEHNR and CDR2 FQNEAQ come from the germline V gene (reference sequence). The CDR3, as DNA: TGTGCCAGCAGCTTAGCGCCATTCCGGGAGGGCATCGACGAGCAGTACTTC. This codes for CASSLAPFREGIDEQYF.

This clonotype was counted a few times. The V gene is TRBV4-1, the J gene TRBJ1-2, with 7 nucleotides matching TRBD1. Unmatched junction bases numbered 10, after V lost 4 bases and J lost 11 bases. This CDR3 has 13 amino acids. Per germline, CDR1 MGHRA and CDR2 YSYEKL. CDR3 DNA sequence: TGCGCCAGCAGCCCAACAGGGGTAATCGAGTACACCTTC. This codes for CASSPTGVIEYTF.

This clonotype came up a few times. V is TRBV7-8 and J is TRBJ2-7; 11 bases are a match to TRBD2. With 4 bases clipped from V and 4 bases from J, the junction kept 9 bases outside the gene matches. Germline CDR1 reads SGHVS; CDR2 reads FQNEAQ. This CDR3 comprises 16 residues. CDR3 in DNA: TGTGCCAGCAGCTCCCCGGGACTAGCGGAAGCATACGAGCAGTACTTC. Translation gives CASSSPGLAEAYEQYF.

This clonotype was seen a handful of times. Here the CDR3 reads CSARWRGRYEQYF. CDR3 bases: TGCAGTGCTAGATGGAGGGGACGCTACGAGCAGTACTTC. The chain recombines TRBV20-1 with TRBJ2-7, with D possibly being TRBD2 (6 bases). Germline CDR1 DFQATT, CDR2 SNEGSKA (reference sequence). The CDR3 loop spans 13 amino acids. V shed 2 bases and J shed 3 bases, with 11 bases lying between them.

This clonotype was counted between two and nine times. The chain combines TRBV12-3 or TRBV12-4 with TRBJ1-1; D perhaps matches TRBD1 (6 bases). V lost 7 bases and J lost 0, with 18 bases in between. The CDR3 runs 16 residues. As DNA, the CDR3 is TGTGCCAGCACTTCGAGGGGGGGATGGATGAACACTGAAGCTTTCTTT. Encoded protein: CASTSRGGWMNTEAFF.

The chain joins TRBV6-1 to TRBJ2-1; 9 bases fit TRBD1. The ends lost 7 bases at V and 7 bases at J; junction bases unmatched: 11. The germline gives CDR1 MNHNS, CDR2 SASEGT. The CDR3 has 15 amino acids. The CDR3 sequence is CASISDRGWYNEQFF. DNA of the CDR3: TGTGCCAGCATATCCGACAGGGGGTGGTATAATGAGCAGTTCTTC.

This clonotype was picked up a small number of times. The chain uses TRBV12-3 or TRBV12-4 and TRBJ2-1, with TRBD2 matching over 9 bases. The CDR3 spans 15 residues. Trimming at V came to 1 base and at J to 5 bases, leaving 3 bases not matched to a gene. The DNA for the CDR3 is TGTGCCAGCAGTTTAGTCCTAGCGGGAAACAATGAGCAGTTCTTC. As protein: CASSLVLAGNNEQFF.

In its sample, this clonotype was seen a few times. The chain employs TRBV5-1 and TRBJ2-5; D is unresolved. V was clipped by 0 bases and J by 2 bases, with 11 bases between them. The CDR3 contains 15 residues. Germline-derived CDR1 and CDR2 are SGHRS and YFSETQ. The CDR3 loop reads CASSLGTLSQETQYF. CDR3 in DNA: TGCGCCAGCAGCTTGGGGACCTTGTCACAAGAGACCCAGTACTTC.

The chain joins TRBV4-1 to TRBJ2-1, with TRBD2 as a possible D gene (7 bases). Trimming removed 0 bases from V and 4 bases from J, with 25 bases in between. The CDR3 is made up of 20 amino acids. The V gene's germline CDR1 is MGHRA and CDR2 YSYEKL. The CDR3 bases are TGCGCCAGCAGCCAAGATGTGATAGGGGGGGGCAGAAAAAAGTACAATGAGCAGTTCTTC. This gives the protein CASSQDVIGGGRKKYNEQFF.

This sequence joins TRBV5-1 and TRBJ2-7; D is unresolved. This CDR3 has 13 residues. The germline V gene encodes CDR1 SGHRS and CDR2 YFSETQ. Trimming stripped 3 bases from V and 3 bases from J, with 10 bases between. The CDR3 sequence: CASSSGVGYEQYF. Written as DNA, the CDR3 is TGCGCCAGCAGCTCTGGGGTTGGCTACGAGCAGTACTTC. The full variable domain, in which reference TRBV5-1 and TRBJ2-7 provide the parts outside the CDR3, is KAGVTQTPRYLIKTRGQQVTLSCSPISGHRSVSWYQQTPGQGLQFLFEYFSETQRNKGNFPGRFSGRQFSNSRSEMNVSTLELGDSALYLCASSSGVGYEQYFGPGTRLTVT.

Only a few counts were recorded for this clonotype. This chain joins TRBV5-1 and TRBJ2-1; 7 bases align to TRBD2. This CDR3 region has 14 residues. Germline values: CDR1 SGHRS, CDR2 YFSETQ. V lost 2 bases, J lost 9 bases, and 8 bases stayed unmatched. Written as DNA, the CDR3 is TGCGCCAGCAGCTTCCCAGCGGGATCAGGTGAGCAGTTCTTC. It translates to CASSFPAGSGEQFF.

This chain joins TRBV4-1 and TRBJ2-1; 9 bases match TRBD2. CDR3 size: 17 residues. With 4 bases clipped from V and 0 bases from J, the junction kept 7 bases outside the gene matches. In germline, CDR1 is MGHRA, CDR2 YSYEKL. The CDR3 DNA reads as TGCGCCAGCAGCCCTGGACTAGCGATTAGCTCCTACAATGAGCAGTTCTTC. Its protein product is CASSPGLAISSYNEQFF.

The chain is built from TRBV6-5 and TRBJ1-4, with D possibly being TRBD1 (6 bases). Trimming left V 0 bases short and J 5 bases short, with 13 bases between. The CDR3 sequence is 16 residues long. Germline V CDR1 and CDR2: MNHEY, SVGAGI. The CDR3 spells CASSYSGGGLNEKLFF. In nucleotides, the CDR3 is TGTGCCAGCAGTTACTCGGGGGGGGGCTTAAATGAAAAACTGTTTTTT.

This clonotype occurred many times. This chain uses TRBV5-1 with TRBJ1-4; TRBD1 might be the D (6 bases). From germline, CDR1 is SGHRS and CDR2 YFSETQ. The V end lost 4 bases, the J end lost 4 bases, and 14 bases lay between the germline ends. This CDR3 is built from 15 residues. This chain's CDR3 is CASSRQDGDNEKLFF. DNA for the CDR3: TGCGCCAGCAGCCGACAGGATGGGGATAATGAAAAACTGTTTTTT.

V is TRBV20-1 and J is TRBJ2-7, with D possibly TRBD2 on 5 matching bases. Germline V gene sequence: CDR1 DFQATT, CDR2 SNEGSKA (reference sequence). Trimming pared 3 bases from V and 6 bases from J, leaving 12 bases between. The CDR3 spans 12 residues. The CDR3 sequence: CSASQRIVEQYF. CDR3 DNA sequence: TGCAGTGCTAGTCAGCGGATAGTCGAGCAGTACTTC.

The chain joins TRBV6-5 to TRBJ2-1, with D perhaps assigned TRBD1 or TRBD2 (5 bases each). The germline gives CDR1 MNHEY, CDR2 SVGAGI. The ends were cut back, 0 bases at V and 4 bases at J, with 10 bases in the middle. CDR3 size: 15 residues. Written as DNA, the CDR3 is TGTGCCAGCAGTTACTCCCTGGGACCTTACAATGAGCAGTTCTTC. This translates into CASSYSLGPYNEQFF.

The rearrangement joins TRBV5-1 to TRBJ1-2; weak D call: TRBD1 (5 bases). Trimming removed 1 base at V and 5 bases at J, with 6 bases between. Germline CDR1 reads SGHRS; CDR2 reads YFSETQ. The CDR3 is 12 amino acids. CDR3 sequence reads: CASSLPGYGYTF. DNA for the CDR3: TGCGCCAGCAGCTTGCCAGGGTATGGCTACACCTTC.

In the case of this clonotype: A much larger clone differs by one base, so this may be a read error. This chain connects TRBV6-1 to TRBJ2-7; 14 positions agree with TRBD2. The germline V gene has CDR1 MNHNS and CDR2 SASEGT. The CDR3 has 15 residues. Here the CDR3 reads CASSRLAGGTYEHYF. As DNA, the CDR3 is TGTGCCAGCAGTCGACTAGCGGGAGGGACCTACGAGCACTACTTC.

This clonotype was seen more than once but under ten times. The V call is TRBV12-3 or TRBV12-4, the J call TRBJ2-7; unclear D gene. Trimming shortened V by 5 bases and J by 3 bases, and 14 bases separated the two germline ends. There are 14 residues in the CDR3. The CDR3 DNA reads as TGTGCCAGCAGTCCTCCCTGGCGCGTCTACGAGCAGTACTTC. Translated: CASSPPWRVYEQYF.

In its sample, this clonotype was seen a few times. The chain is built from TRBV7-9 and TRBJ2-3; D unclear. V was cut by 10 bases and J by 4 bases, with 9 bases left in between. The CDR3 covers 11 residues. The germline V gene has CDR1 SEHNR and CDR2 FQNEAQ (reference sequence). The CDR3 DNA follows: TGTGCCACCCCTTGGGCAGATACGCAGTATTTT. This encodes CATPWADTQYF.

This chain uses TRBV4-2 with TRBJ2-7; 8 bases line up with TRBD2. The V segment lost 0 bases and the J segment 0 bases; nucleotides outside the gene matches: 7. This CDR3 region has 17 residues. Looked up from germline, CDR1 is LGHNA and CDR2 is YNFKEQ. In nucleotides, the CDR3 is TGTGCCAGCAGCCAAGAGGGGAGCGGGGGAAGCTCCTACGAGCAGTACTTC. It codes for CASSQEGSGGSSYEQYF.

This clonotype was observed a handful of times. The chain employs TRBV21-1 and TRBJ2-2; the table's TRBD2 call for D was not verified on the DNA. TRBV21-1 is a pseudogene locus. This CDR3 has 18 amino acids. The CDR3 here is CASSTREREVMGTGELFF. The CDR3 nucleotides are TGTGCCAGCAGCACCAGAGAGCGGGAGGTCATGGGCACCGGGGAGCTGTTTTTT.

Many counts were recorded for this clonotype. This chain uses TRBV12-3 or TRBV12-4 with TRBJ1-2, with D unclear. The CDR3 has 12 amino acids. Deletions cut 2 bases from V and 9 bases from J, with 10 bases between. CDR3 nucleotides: TGTGCCAGCAGTTTAACCGGAGACCGCTACACCTTC. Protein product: CASSLTGDRYTF.

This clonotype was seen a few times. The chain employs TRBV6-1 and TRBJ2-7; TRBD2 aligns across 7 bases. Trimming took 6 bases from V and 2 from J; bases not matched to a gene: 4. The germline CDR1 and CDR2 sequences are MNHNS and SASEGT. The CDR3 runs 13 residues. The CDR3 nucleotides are TGTGCCAGCAGAGACGGACTAGCCTACGAGCAGTACTTC. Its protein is CASRDGLAYEQYF.